Each of the 11 T cell receptor beta chains below was sequenced from the same sample in a study of blood T cells in healthy people across ages. Sample-barcoded 5' priming and a J-beta primer mix drove a second PCR of about 6 to 11 cycles. In TCRdb, the 5' RACE reads were re-called with MiXCR into one record per CDR3 protein. The data show some 1.5 million distinct CDR3 sequences, with approximately 39% seen just once and approximately 4.1% held by the top ten. Material: blood. All receptors derive from a woman under 30 in good health.

There are a few counts of this clonotype. The chain carries TRBV4-2 and TRBJ2-5, with 10 bases identical to TRBD1. This CDR3 is 16 amino acids long. V was clipped by 5 bases and J by 3 bases; unmatched bases: 9. CDR1 is LGHNA, CDR2 YNFKEQ, per germline. The CDR3 DNA sequence: TGTGCCAGCAGCAAAAAGACCGGGACAGGGGAAGAGACCCAGTACTTC. It is translated as CASSKKTGTGEETQYF.

This clonotype has more than one count but fewer than ten. This chain connects TRBV27 to TRBJ1-2, with D possibly matching TRBD1 (6 bases). Germline V gene data show CDR1 as MNHEY and CDR2 as SMNVEV (reference sequence). CDR3 size: 16 residues. Trimming stripped 3 bases from V and 6 bases from J, with 20 bases between. CDR3 protein: CASSFRGGRFRNGYTF. The CDR3 DNA reads TGTGCCAGCAGTTTCAGAGGGGGGCGATTCCGGAATGGCTACACCTTC.

This rearrangement joins TRBV4-3 to TRBJ1-2; D is unclear. Germline V CDR1 and CDR2: LGHNA, YSLEER. CDR3 length: 15 amino acids. V dropped 6 bases and J dropped 5 bases, with 19 bases sitting between them. CDR3 nucleotides: TGCGCCAGCAGAGAAGAGGAACGCGGCGGGTATGGCTACACCTTC. Translated, it gives CASREEERGGYGYTF.

Only a few counts were recorded for this clonotype. The V and J genes are TRBV10-1 and TRBJ2-1; D gene ambiguous. The CDR3 is made up of 14 amino acids. The germline V and J ends were trimmed by 4 bases and 0 bases, with 7 bases remaining between them. Germline V gene data show CDR1 as WNHNN and CDR2 as SYGVQD (reference sequence). The CDR3 loop reads CASSGPYSYNEQFF. In DNA, the CDR3 is TGCGCCAGCAGTGGACCCTACTCCTACAATGAGCAGTTCTTC.

V gene TRBV4-2 combines with J gene TRBJ1-2; D perhaps matches TRBD1 (6 bases). Trimming removed 0 bases at V and 3 bases at J, with 11 bases between. CDR1 LGHNA and CDR2 YNFKEQ come from the germline V gene. This CDR3 has 15 amino acids. Here the CDR3 reads CASSQDEQGDYGYTF. CDR3 sequence (DNA): TGTGCCAGCAGCCAAGACGAACAGGGAGACTATGGCTACACCTTC.

This clonotype was picked up a small number of times. The rearrangement joins TRBV4-1 to TRBJ1-1; D is ambiguous. Trimming left V 4 bases short and J 2 bases short, with 14 bases between. The germline CDR1 and CDR2 sequences are MGHRA and YSYEKL. CDR3 size: 15 residues. CDR3 in amino acids: CASSPVADGNTEAFF. As DNA, the CDR3 is TGCGCCAGCAGCCCCGTTGCTGACGGCAACACTGAAGCTTTCTTT.

This clonotype was picked up a small number of times. This may be a read error: a much more frequent sequence differs by one nucleotide. This rearrangement joins TRBV27 to TRBJ2-5; 7 bases are a match to TRBD2. The germline V gene encodes CDR1 MNHEY and CDR2 SMNVEV (reference sequence). This CDR3 is built from 12 residues. V was clipped by 6 bases and J by 11 bases; unmatched bases: 9. DNA for the CDR3: TGTGCCAGCAGCCGGAGCGGGAATGAGCAGTACTTC. Protein sequence: CASSRSGNEQYF.

The CDR3 reads CSVSRVETEAFF. The CDR3 coding sequence is TGCAGCGTCAGTCGGGTGGAGACTGAAGCTTTCTTT. The rearrangement links TRBV29-1 to TRBJ1-1, with D unclear. The V and J ends lost 6 bases and 5 bases respectively, with 13 bases between them. The CDR3 is 12 amino acids. Germline loops: CDR1 SQVTM, CDR2 ANQGSEA.

CDR3 protein: CASSLSSGGANEQFF. CDR3 coding DNA: TGTGCCAGCAGCTTATCCAGCGGGGGGGCTAATGAGCAGTTCTTC. This chain connects TRBV7-2 to TRBJ2-1, with 10 bases identical to TRBD2. Germline V gene data show CDR1 as SGHTA and CDR2 as FQGNSA. The CDR3 is 15 amino acids. V trimming: 2 bases; J trimming: 7 bases; junction bases outside the gene matches: 5. The full variable domain, with the rest looked up from reference TRBV7-2 and TRBJ2-1, is GAGVSQSPSNKVTEKGKDVELRCDPISGHTALYWYRQSLGQGLEFLIYFQGNSAPDKSGLPSDRFSAERTGGSVSTLTIQRTQQEDSAVYLCASSLSSGGANEQFFGPGTRLTVL.

V is TRBV7-2 and J is TRBJ2-2, with 10 bases lining up with TRBD1. CDR3 length: 16 amino acids. Trimming cost V 5 bases and J 3 bases; bases outside gene matches: 6. The V gene's germline CDR1 is SGHTA and CDR2 FQGNSA. The CDR3 sequence: CASSTGQGVDTGELFF. CDR3 bases: TGTGCCAGCAGCACCGGACAGGGGGTCGACACCGGGGAGCTGTTTTTT.

As concerns this clonotype: Relative to the germline gene, one junction end is altered; a read error may explain this. CDR3 in DNA: TGCGCCAGCAGTCAAGATCCTGGGCGCACTGAAGCTTTCTTT. Amino acid sequence: CASSQDPGRTEAFF. The rearrangement joins TRBV4-3 to TRBJ1-1; D uncertain. The CDR3 covers 14 residues. Germline CDR1 is LGHNA and CDR2 is YSLEER.